Below, 27 T cell receptor beta chains from the same sample are listed, as sequenced in a study of blood T cell repertoires in COVID-19. Using immunoSEQ multiplex PCR, the repertoire was profiled, and TCRdb retains in-frame clones only, with some absent. Of approximately 180,000 clones listed, about four fifths are singletons. Source material: peripheral blood. These receptor sequences come from a woman between 70 and 85 years old with acute or convalescent COVID-19.

J is TRBJ1-1 and V is TRBV11-2; 8 bases are a match to TRBD1. V lost 3 bases to trimming and J lost 4 bases; unmatched junction nucleotides: 1. Germline-derived CDR1 and CDR2 are SGHAT and FQNNGV. This CDR3 has 13 residues. This CDR3 is CASSFDRGTEAFF. Written as DNA, the CDR3 is TGTGCCAGCAGCTTCGACAGGGGCACTGAAGCTTTCTTT.

V usage is TRBV30 and J usage is TRBJ2-3; 8 bases are a match to TRBD1. There are 13 residues in the CDR3. J lost 2 bases, V lost 5 bases, and 3 bases had no gene match. The germline gives CDR1 GTSNPN, CDR2 SVGIG (reference sequence). CDR3 DNA sequence: TGTGCCTGGGACAGGGGCAACACAGATACGCAGTATTTT. As protein: CAWDRGNTDTQYF.

The rearrangement uses TRBV5-6 and TRBJ1-1; 10 nucleotides align to TRBD1. Trimming removed 2 bases from V and 5 bases from J; junction bases left unmatched: 6. The germline CDR1 and CDR2 sequences are SGHDT and YYEEEE. This CDR3 has 15 residues. Written as DNA, the CDR3 is TGTGCCAGCAGCTTCGGGACAGGGGCAGGGACTGAAGCTTTCTTT. Translating it yields CASSFGTGAGTEAFF.

Many counts were recorded for this clone. The chain combines TRBV18 with TRBJ1-2; no firm D call. Germline loops: CDR1 KGHSH, CDR2 LQKENI. The CDR3 has 15 amino acids. V was shortened by 3 bases and J by 2 bases, with 13 bases between the two germline ends. CDR3 amino acids: CASSPYGNGNYGYTF. The CDR3, as DNA: TGTGCCAGCTCACCCTACGGGAACGGAAACTATGGCTACACCTTC.

The sample holds a few counts of this clone. The chain is built from TRBV27 and TRBJ1-6, with D maybe TRBD1 (5 bases). Looked up from germline, CDR1 is MNHEY and CDR2 is SMNVEV (reference sequence). The CDR3 sequence is 15 residues long. V was cut by 3 bases and J by 7 bases, with 13 bases left in between. CDR3 sequence: CASSLVRGGNSPLHF. The DNA for the CDR3 is TGTGCCAGCAGTTTGGTAAGGGGTGGCAATTCACCCCTCCACTTT.

The chain carries TRBV28 and TRBJ1-3; tentative D call: TRBD1 (5 bases). V was clipped by 5 bases and J by 4 bases, with 15 bases between them. CDR3 length: 15 residues. Per germline, CDR1 MDHEN and CDR2 SYDVKM. In nucleotides, the CDR3 is TGTGCCAGCAGTCCCCAGCAGGGTGCCGGAAACACCATATATTTT. This codes for CASSPQQGAGNTIYF.

CDR3 bases: TGTGCCAGCAGTGGAAGGACAGGGGTCGAGCAGTACTTC. It specifies CASSGRTGVEQYF. V usage is TRBV27 and J usage is TRBJ2-7; 9 nucleotides match TRBD1. The CDR3 is made up of 13 amino acids. V dropped 5 bases and J dropped 6; count of bases not matched to a gene: 5. Per germline, CDR1 MNHEY and CDR2 SMNVEV (reference sequence).

To note about this clone: The same CDR3 arises from other DNA sequences in this sample as well. The chain employs TRBV5-1 and TRBJ1-5; D may be TRBD1 (5 bases). V gave up 1 base and J gave up 1 base, with 9 bases separating them. Germline V gene lookup returns CDR1 SGHRS and CDR2 YFSETQ. This CDR3 is 15 amino acids long. CDR3 bases: TGCGCCAGCAGCTTGATAGCAGGGAGCAATCAGCCCCAGCATTTT. Encoded protein: CASSLIAGSNQPQHF.

This chain links TRBV27 with TRBJ2-1; 8 bases align to TRBD1. The CDR3 is 15 residues long. Losses at the gene ends were 7 bases for V and 2 bases for J; bases not matched to a gene: 7. Germline CDR1 reads MNHEY; CDR2 reads SMNVEV (reference sequence). The DNA for the CDR3 is TGTGCCAGCACCCCAACAGGGGGGCCCTACAATGAGCAGTTCTTC. It encodes CASTPTGGPYNEQFF.

This clone was observed a single time. This chain joins TRBV6-6 and TRBJ2-1, with 7 bases fitting TRBD1. The CDR3 covers 16 residues. CDR1 and CDR2 (germline): MNHNY, SVGAGI (reference sequence). After removal of 6 bases from V and 5 bases from J, the junction contained 13 bases not matched to a gene. CDR3 sequence: CASSPRRQGLDNEQFF. Written as DNA, the CDR3 is TGTGCCAGCAGCCCCCGACGACAGGGCTTGGACAATGAGCAGTTCTTC.

This chain connects TRBV19 to TRBJ1-5; TRBD1 is a possible D gene (6 bases). Germline loops: CDR1 LNHDA, CDR2 SQIVND (reference sequence). The CDR3 has 16 amino acids. V lost 7 bases and J 0 bases, leaving 16 bases between the germline ends. As DNA, the CDR3 is TGTGCCAGTACCCCACGGACAGACTATAGCAATCAGCCCCAGCATTTT. Encoded protein: CASTPRTDYSNQPQHF. Looking up the rest from reference TRBV19 and TRBJ1-5 gives the full variable domain: DGGITQSPKYLFRKEGQNVTLSCEQNLNHDAMYWYRQDPGQGLRLIYYSQIVNDFQKGDIAEGYSVSREKKESFPLTVTSAQKNPTAFYLCASTPRTDYSNQPQHFGDGTRLSIL.

The CDR3 region is CASSLGAGGPEDTQYF. CDR3 in DNA: TGTGCCAGCAGCTTGGGGGCGGGGGGGCCAGAAGATACGCAGTATTTT. The V call is TRBV5-4, the J call TRBJ2-3; TRBD2 agrees at 9 bases. V shed 0 bases, J shed 5 bases, and the junction held 7 bases outside the gene matches. The CDR3 runs 16 residues. Germline assignment: CDR1 SGHNT and CDR2 YYREEE (reference sequence).

This clone was seen only once. This rearrangement joins TRBV30 to TRBJ2-1; the D gene is possibly TRBD2 (6 bases). The CDR3 has 16 residues. The V end was cut by 4 bases, the J end by 2 bases, with 18 bases between. The V gene's germline CDR1 is GTSNPN and CDR2 SVGIG (reference sequence). CDR3 DNA: TGTGCCTGGACCTCGGCCTGGGGAGGCCCCTACAATGAGCAGTTCTTC. This sequence encodes CAWTSAWGGPYNEQFF.

The chain recombines TRBV29-1 with TRBJ1-4; 8 bases map to TRBD1. The V and J ends lost 5 bases and 10 bases, in that order; junction bases with no gene match: 15. CDR3 length equals 15 residues. Germline V gene data show CDR1 as SQVTM and CDR2 as ANQGSEA. CDR3 nucleotides: TGCAGCGTTTTTTCACCTGGGACAGGACTCGGAAAACTGTTTTTT. This codes for CSVFSPGTGLGKLFF.

Here the CDR3 reads CASSLVQSPYNEQFF. In DNA form, the CDR3 reads TGTGCCAGCAGCTTAGTACAGTCGCCCTACAATGAGCAGTTCTTC. The V and J genes are TRBV7-2 and TRBJ2-1, with no clear D. This CDR3 spans 15 amino acids. Germline values: CDR1 SGHTA, CDR2 FQGNSA. V was shortened by 1 base and J by 2 bases, with 9 bases between the two germline ends.

The chain carries TRBV10-3 and TRBJ1-2, with 9 positions matching TRBD1. V was pared by 6 bases and J by 8 bases, with 16 bases of the junction left unmatched. The CDR3 runs to 16 residues. CDR1 is ENHRY and CDR2 is SYGVKD in the germline V gene. Here the CDR3 reads CAIRESSPGTGFGYTF. DNA of the CDR3: TGTGCCATCAGGGAATCGAGTCCCGGGACAGGGTTCGGCTACACCTTC.

CDR3 loop: CASSSSGTVRWETQYF. In DNA form, the CDR3 reads TGTGCCAGCAGCTCTTCCGGGACAGTTAGGTGGGAGACCCAGTACTTC. The chain joins TRBV7-2 to TRBJ2-5, with 7 bases that match TRBD1. Germline CDR1 SGHTA, CDR2 FQGNSA. V dropped 4 bases and J dropped 5; count of bases not matched to a gene: 13. The CDR3 loop spans 16 amino acids.

The genes are TRBV9 and TRBJ2-7; 7 bases align to TRBD2. The germline V gene has CDR1 SGDLS and CDR2 YYNGEE. The CDR3 contains 16 residues. V gave up 0 bases and J gave up 1 base; unmatched junction bases: 7. The CDR3 nucleotides are TGTGCCAGCAGCGTAGAAGGCGGGGGTGGTTCCTACGAGCAGTACTTC. It encodes CASSVEGGGGSYEQYF.

The J gene is TRBJ1-2, the V gene TRBV20-1; D is unresolved. The CDR3 totals 11 residues. Germline CDR1 and CDR2: DFQATT and SNEGSKA (reference sequence). V lost 0 bases to trimming and J lost 5 bases, with 4 bases between them. The chain's CDR3 is CSARDRYGYTF. CDR3 sequence (DNA): TGCAGTGCTAGAGATCGGTATGGCTACACCTTC.

This clone appeared a few times. This rearrangement joins TRBV5-1 to TRBJ2-3, with a possible D match to TRBD2 (6 bases). Trimming took 5 bases from V and 4 from J, leaving 14 bases between them. Germline V gene sequence: CDR1 SGHRS, CDR2 YFSETQ. There are 14 residues in the CDR3. CDR3 bases: TGCGCCAGCAGATGGCGGGGAAGCTCAGATACGCAGTATTTT. The encoded protein is CASRWRGSSDTQYF.

This rearrangement joins TRBV7-2 to TRBJ1-6; D might be TRBD1 (5 bases). Germline V gene data show CDR1 as SGHTA and CDR2 as FQGNSA. V gave up 6 bases and J gave up 8 bases, with 14 bases separating them. The CDR3 sequence is 14 residues long. DNA for the CDR3: TGTGCCAGCAGTCATAAAGGGGACTATTCACCCCTCCACTTT. The encoded protein is CASSHKGDYSPLHF.

V gene TRBV9 combines with J gene TRBJ2-1, with a possible D match to TRBD2 (5 bases). This CDR3 contains 14 residues. V was cut by 2 bases and J by 6 bases, with 12 bases left in between. Germline loops: CDR1 SGDLS, CDR2 YYNGEE. The CDR3 DNA reads as TGTGCCAGCAGCGTCCGCTGGGAGACCAATGAGCAGTTCTTC. It specifies CASSVRWETNEQFF.

The V gene is TRBV5-1, the J gene TRBJ1-6; 8 positions match TRBD1. This CDR3 is built from 14 residues. CDR1 is SGHRS, CDR2 YFSETQ, per germline. V gave up 4 bases and J gave up 10 bases; unmatched junction bases: 7. As DNA, the CDR3 is TGCGCCAGCAGCCCAGGACAGGGCTACTCACCCCTCCACTTT. Translation: CASSPGQGYSPLHF.

The V call is TRBV29-1, the J call TRBJ2-1, with 8 nucleotides matching TRBD1. V lost 5 bases to trimming and J lost 12 bases; unmatched junction nucleotides: 12. This CDR3 is 13 amino acids long. Germline lookup yields CDR1 SQVTM and CDR2 ANQGSEA. The CDR3 region is CSVPGTGLFGQFF. For the CDR3, the DNA is TGCAGCGTTCCCGGGACAGGACTTTTCGGGCAGTTCTTC.

This clone was observed a single time. The chain carries TRBV7-2 and TRBJ2-3; possibly TRBD2 for D (6 bases). The germline CDR1 and CDR2 sequences are SGHTA and FQGNSA. The CDR3 spans 14 residues. Trimming removed 5 bases at V and 8 bases at J, with 17 bases between. CDR3 in DNA: TGTGCCAGCAGCCCAGGGACTTCTACGGGTACGCAGTATTTT. This codes for CASSPGTSTGTQYF.

The rearrangement links TRBV3-1 (or the pseudogene TRBV3-2) to TRBJ1-3; 7 bases fit TRBD1. Trimming at V came to 0 bases and at J to 4 bases, leaving 6 bases not matched to a gene. The CDR3 contains 16 residues. Germline CDR1 reads LGHDT; CDR2 reads YNNKEL (reference sequence). The CDR3 reads CASSQDYRGPGNTIYF. For the CDR3, the DNA is TGTGCCAGCAGCCAAGATTATAGGGGGCCCGGAAACACCATATATTTT.

This chain uses TRBV19 with TRBJ2-1; D might be TRBD1 (6 bases). Trimming took 4 bases from V and 0 from J, leaving 10 bases between them. Germline CDR1 LNHDA, CDR2 SQIVND (reference sequence). The CDR3 has 15 amino acids. This chain's CDR3 is CASSTGQSSYNEQFF. As DNA, the CDR3 is TGTGCCAGTAGTACCGGACAGAGCTCCTACAATGAGCAGTTCTTC.